These 27 T cell receptor beta chains came from one sample sequenced in a study of OX40 agonist ivuxolimab in advanced cancers. Sequencing was performed with immunoSEQ multiplex PCR; in TCRdb, only in-frame clones are kept and a portion is missing. Found here are around 100,000 clones, nearly 90% of them singletons; the top ten hold approximately 0.36%. The sequenced sample was CD4+ or CD8+ T cells sorted from blood, obtained in a trial of the OX40 agonist ivuxolimab. These receptors all come from an adult with an advanced solid tumor such as melanoma, head and neck, liver or kidney cancer.

The rearrangement links TRBV7-2 to TRBJ1-5, with TRBD1 as a possible D gene (5 bases). There are 15 residues in the CDR3. Between the trimmed V and J ends, which lost 3 bases and 9 bases, there was a span of 18 bases. The germline gives CDR1 SGHTA, CDR2 FQGNSA. In nucleotides, the CDR3 is TGTGCCAGCAGCTTGGGGCCAGACAGTTCTCGGCCCCAGCATTTT. It is translated as CASSLGPDSSRPQHF.

On this clone: At one of its ends the junction is not consistent with the germline gene, which may arise from a read error. This chain uses TRBV7-2 with TRBJ2-1, with 7 bases aligning to TRBD1. The germline V gene encodes CDR1 SGHTA and CDR2 FQGNSA. CDR3 size: 12 residues. CDR3 bases: TGTGCCAGCAGCACAGGGGTCAGGGTTCAGCTCTTC. Residues: CASSTGVRVQLF.

The rearrangement joins TRBV6-5 to TRBJ2-3, with TRBD1 identical over 10 bases. CDR1 and CDR2 (germline): MNHEY, SVGAGI. The V segment lost 2 bases and the J segment 5 bases; nucleotides outside the gene matches: 1. The CDR3 length is 14 residues. CDR3 region: CASSYGDRGDTQYF. CDR3 in DNA: TGTGCCAGCAGTTACGGGGACAGGGGAGATACGCAGTATTTT.

The V and J genes are TRBV11-1 and TRBJ1-1; D possibly corresponds to TRBD1 (5 bases). With 6 bases removed from V and 0 bases from J, the gap between germline ends came to 11 bases. Germline CDR1 reads SGHAT; CDR2 reads FQDESV (reference sequence). CDR3 size: 14 residues. CDR3 coding DNA: TGTGCCAGCAGGGACAACATGATGAACACTGAAGCTTTCTTT. This gives the protein CASRDNMMNTEAFF.

This clone has just a few counts. V is TRBV7-9 and J is TRBJ1-2, with unresolved D. Germline values: CDR1 SEHNR, CDR2 FQNEAQ (reference sequence). The V and J ends lost 5 bases and 14 bases respectively, with 6 bases between them. This CDR3 region has 8 residues. In nucleotides, the CDR3 is TGTGCCAGCAGCCCGGGTACCTTC. This sequence encodes CASSPGTF.

The chain combines TRBV18 with TRBJ1-1, with 10 bases identical to TRBD1. V shed 6 bases, J shed 8 bases, and the junction held 15 bases outside the gene matches. Germline assignment: CDR1 KGHSH and CDR2 LQKENI. The CDR3 covers 16 residues. Here the CDR3 reads CASSPSSTGGQGEAFF. CDR3 DNA: TGTGCCAGCTCCCCATCTTCGACCGGGGGACAGGGGGAAGCTTTCTTT.

The chain combines TRBV5-4 with TRBJ1-2, with 11 bases lining up with TRBD1. The CDR3 length is 15 residues. In germline, CDR1 is SGHNT, CDR2 YYREEE (reference sequence). The trim removed 2 bases at V and 3 bases at J, leaving 3 bases unmatched. This chain's CDR3 is CASSLPGQGDYGYTF. As DNA, the CDR3 is TGTGCCAGCAGCTTACCGGGACAGGGGGACTATGGCTACACCTTC.

The V call is TRBV6-6, the J call TRBJ2-2; a weak D match, TRBD1 (6 bases). The V and J ends lost 5 bases and 6 bases respectively, with 16 bases between them. The CDR3 is 15 amino acids. Germline V lookup: CDR1 MNHNY, CDR2 SVGAGI (reference sequence). The DNA of the CDR3 is TGTGCCAGCAGTGTCCCGGGGACAACGGCCGGGGAGCTGTTTTTT. This sequence encodes CASSVPGTTAGELFF.

The chain couples TRBV30 to TRBJ2-3; the D gene could be TRBD1 or TRBD2 (6 bases each). The CDR3 contains 15 residues. V was cut by 4 bases and J by 4 bases, with 18 bases left in between. The germline gives CDR1 GTSNPN, CDR2 SVGIG (reference sequence). As DNA, the CDR3 is TGTGCCTGGACCTTAAAGAGGGGGGAGTCAGATACGCAGTATTTT. Translated, it gives CAWTLKRGESDTQYF.

This clone was recorded once. The gene calls are TRBV18 and TRBJ2-7; D remains unclear. The germline V gene has CDR1 KGHSH and CDR2 LQKENI. There are 14 residues in the CDR3. V was shortened by 1 base and J by 3 bases, with 10 bases between the two germline ends. The CDR3 loop is CASSPQGSHYEQYF. DNA for the CDR3: TGTGCCAGCTCACCACAGGGCAGCCACTACGAGCAGTACTTC.

V gene TRBV7-9 combines with J gene TRBJ1-4; 9 bases align to TRBD1. Germline CDR1 and CDR2: SEHNR and FQNEAQ (reference sequence). With V trimmed by 5 bases and J by 4 bases, 5 bases remained unmatched. CDR3 size: 15 residues. CDR3 DNA: TGTGCCAGCAGCCCGTGGACAGGGGATAATGAAAAACTGTTTTTT. It translates to CASSPWTGDNEKLFF.

The rearrangement links TRBV29-1 to TRBJ2-7; D unclear. Germline V gene lookup returns CDR1 SQVTM and CDR2 ANQGSEA. Between the trimmed V and J ends, which lost 3 bases and 6 bases, there was a span of 24 bases. The CDR3 has 16 amino acids. The CDR3 spells CSVEIAGVFSGAEQYF. CDR3 in DNA: TGCAGCGTTGAGATCGCCGGTGTTTTTTCTGGCGCCGAGCAGTACTTC.

This chain uses TRBV29-1 with TRBJ2-3, with 7 positions matching TRBD1. In germline, CDR1 is SQVTM, CDR2 ANQGSEA. The CDR3 consists of 16 residues. CDR3 bases: TGCAGTGGCTCTCCCGGGGACAGCTCGGGCACAGATACGCAGTATTTT. Its translation: CSGSPGDSSGTDTQYF.

The genes are TRBV6-5 and TRBJ1-1; tentative D call: TRBD1 (5 bases). V lost 0 bases and J 4 bases, leaving 9 bases between the germline ends. Germline CDR1 MNHEY, CDR2 SVGAGI. CDR3 length: 14 residues. In nucleotides, the CDR3 is TGTGCCAGCAGTTACTCAGGGCAGGGCACTGAAGCTTTCTTT. Translation: CASSYSGQGTEAFF.

The rearrangement links TRBV7-2 to TRBJ2-5, with D possibly being TRBD1 or TRBD2 (5 bases each). The V end lost 0 bases, the J end lost 3 bases, and 11 bases lay between the germline ends. Germline lookup yields CDR1 SGHTA and CDR2 FQGNSA. The CDR3 loop spans 15 amino acids. DNA of the CDR3: TGTGCCAGCAGCTTAGCCGGGGCCGATAAAGAGACCCAGTACTTC. Its translation: CASSLAGADKETQYF.

The chain links TRBV6-1 to TRBJ2-1, with D hard to call. CDR1 and CDR2 from the germline V gene are MNHNS and SASEGT. V was cut by 7 bases and J by 6 bases, with 10 bases left in between. The CDR3 has 12 residues. CDR3 coding DNA: TGTGCCAGCATCCTCACTCGCAATGAGCAGTTCTTC. Protein product: CASILTRNEQFF.

V and J are TRBV18 and TRBJ1-3, with 9 positions matching TRBD1. Germline CDR1 is KGHSH and CDR2 is LQKENI. With 3 bases clipped from V and 8 bases from J, the junction kept 8 bases outside the gene matches. The CDR3 extends over 15 amino acids. This chain's CDR3 is CASSPRTGDKHTIYF. The CDR3 DNA sequence: TGTGCCAGCTCACCTCGGACAGGGGATAAGCACACCATATATTTT. Full variable domain (outside the CDR3, taken from reference TRBV18 and TRBJ1-3): NAGVMQNPRHLVRRRGQEARLRCSPMKGHSHVYWYRQLPEEGLKFMVYLQKENIIDESGMPKERFSAEFPKEGPSILRIQQVVRGDSAAYFCASSPRTGDKHTIYFGEGSWLTVV.

This sequence joins TRBV10-3 and TRBJ2-5; 8 nucleotides line up with TRBD2. The V gene end was trimmed by 5 bases and the J gene end by 3 bases; junction bases not matched to a gene: 8. The CDR3 spans 15 residues. Germline CDR1 reads ENHRY; CDR2 reads SYGVKD. The DNA for the CDR3 is TGTGCCATCAGTACAGGGTCCGGGGGGGAAGAGACCCAGTACTTC. Amino acid sequence: CAISTGSGGEETQYF.

This chain connects TRBV5-1 to TRBJ2-1, with TRBD2 matching 9 bases. Germline V gene sequence: CDR1 SGHRS, CDR2 YFSETQ. The ends lost 4 bases at V and 9 bases at J; junction bases unmatched: 17. The CDR3 consists of 17 residues. CDR3 sequence reads: CASSPGALLAGTGEQFF. DNA for the CDR3: TGCGCCAGCAGCCCTGGGGCCCTACTAGCGGGCACGGGTGAGCAGTTCTTC. Filled out from reference TRBV5-1 and TRBJ2-1, the complete variable domain reads KAGVTQTPRYLIKTRGQQVTLSCSPISGHRSVSWYQQTPGQGLQFLFEYFSETQRNKGNFPGRFSGRQFSNSRSEMNVSTLELGDSALYLCASSPGALLAGTGEQFFGPGTRLTVL.

This clone was recorded only once. J is TRBJ1-2 and V is TRBV19, with D unclear. There are 15 residues in the CDR3. Germline CDR1 and CDR2: LNHDA and SQIVND (reference sequence). V lost 5 bases to trimming and J lost 4 bases, with 17 bases between them. The CDR3 loop reads CASSSSISASYGYTF. CDR3 sequence (DNA): TGTGCCAGTAGTTCGTCAATTTCGGCCAGCTATGGCTACACCTTC.

The rearrangement links TRBV6-5 to TRBJ1-1; D is undetermined. CDR1 MNHEY and CDR2 SVGAGI come from the germline V gene. This CDR3 spans 14 amino acids. V shed 5 bases and J shed 0 bases, with 10 bases lying between them. CDR3 amino acids: CASSRADLNTEAFF. CDR3 nucleotide sequence: TGTGCCAGCAGTAGGGCGGACTTGAACACTGAAGCTTTCTTT.

The chain carries TRBV4-2 and TRBJ2-3; D not resolved. V was clipped by 0 bases and J by 8 bases, with 15 bases between them. The CDR3 sequence is 15 residues long. Germline values: CDR1 LGHNA, CDR2 YNFKEQ. In nucleotides, the CDR3 is TGTGCCAGCAGCCAAGATTTCGGGCGAACTACTACGCAGTATTTT. It translates to CASSQDFGRTTTQYF.

The CDR3 nucleotides read TGTGCCCGAAACAGGGGTGATTCACCCCTCCACTTT. Its protein is CARNRGDSPLHF. The gene calls are TRBV30 and TRBJ1-6; 7 positions agree with TRBD1. Germline values: CDR1 GTSNPN, CDR2 SVGIG (reference sequence). This CDR3 has 12 residues. V gave up 8 bases and J gave up 8 bases; unmatched junction bases: 6.

The chain links TRBV9 to TRBJ2-7; possibly TRBD2 for D (6 bases). V shed 0 bases and J shed 7 bases, with 17 bases lying between them. Per germline, CDR1 SGDLS and CDR2 YYNGEE. The CDR3 is 15 amino acids. CDR3 protein: CASSVGGTDSREQYF. The CDR3 bases are TGTGCCAGCAGCGTAGGTGGGACTGACTCTAGAGAGCAGTACTTC. Supplemented by reference TRBV9 and TRBJ2-7, the full variable domain reads DSGVTQTPKHLITATGQRVTLRCSPRSGDLSVYWYQQSLDQGLQFLIQYYNGEERAKGNILERFSAQQFPDLHSELNLSSLELGDSALYFCASSVGGTDSREQYFGPGTRLTVT.

The chain joins TRBV6-1 to TRBJ1-5; D gene unclear. CDR1 and CDR2 (germline): MNHNS, SASEGT. The CDR3 spans 11 residues. V was clipped by 5 bases and J by 5 bases, with 4 bases between them. The CDR3 DNA reads TGTGCCAGCAGTTATGATCAGCCCCAGCATTTT. Amino acid sequence: CASSYDQPQHF.

This chain uses TRBV7-9 with TRBJ2-7; D may be TRBD1 or TRBD2 (6 bases each). The germline V gene has CDR1 SEHNR and CDR2 FQNEAQ (reference sequence). There are 15 residues in the CDR3. Deletions cut 5 bases from V and 3 bases from J, with 17 bases between. The chain's CDR3 is CASSPLRGRDYEQYF. CDR3 nucleotide sequence: TGTGCCAGCAGCCCCCTTCGGGGGCGAGACTACGAGCAGTACTTC.

The chain recombines TRBV6-1 with TRBJ1-2, with D uncertain. V was shortened by 3 bases and J by 2 bases, with 16 bases between the two germline ends. Looked up from germline, CDR1 is MNHNS and CDR2 is SASEGT. The CDR3 loop spans 16 amino acids. As DNA, the CDR3 is TGTGCCAGCAGTGATTTTCTGGCAGGAGGAAACTATGGCTACACCTTC. The encoded protein is CASSDFLAGGNYGYTF.